The 3 T cell receptor beta chains given below trace back to one sample, sequenced in a study of beta chain features in type 1 diabetes (dated 2018 in TCRdb). Broader findings and caveats from the paper: Type 1 diabetes patients showed a moderate but significant shortening of TCRB CDR3 length in all four CD4+ subsets.

The library was generated by the immunoSEQ multiplex PCR assay. The entire isolated RNA was reverse transcribed using the High Capacity cDNA Reverse Transcription Kit, and thus expressed TCRB transcripts were sequenced. The table was pulled from immuneACCESS by TCRdb, which kept in-frame rearrangements only. Such tables lose some clones; where checked, under half of the loss comes from unresolved V genes, and the rest has no known cause. This sample has about 160,000 clones in its table, and 8% to 8.5% of those were observed once. 0.45% to 0.6% of the sample goes to the ten largest clones. What these receptors recognize is not known. Sequenced material: central memory CD4+ T cells from blood. All receptors come from a young woman with type 1 diabetes.

This clone was seen at least ten times. The chain uses TRBV10-3 and TRBJ2-3, with 7 bases matching TRBD2. This CDR3 region has 13 residues. Germline lookup yields CDR1 ENHRY and CDR2 SYGVKD. J lost 2 bases, V lost 7 bases, and 3 bases had no gene match. The chain's CDR3 is CAIKAGTTDTQYF. The CDR3 bases are TGTGCCATCAAAGCGGGGACCACAGATACGCAGTATTTT.

V and J are TRBV28 and TRBJ2-7; D is perhaps TRBD2 (5 bases). Trimming left V 8 bases short and J 2 bases short, with 10 bases between. The CDR3 extends over 12 amino acids. CDR1 and CDR2 from the germline V gene are MDHEN and SYDVKM. The CDR3 spells CASATGTYEQYF. The CDR3 region has the DNA TGTGCCAGCGCGACCGGGACCTACGAGCAGTACTTC.

This clone came up a few times. The chain recombines TRBV4-3 with TRBJ2-3; TRBD1 agrees at 8 bases. Per germline, CDR1 LGHNA and CDR2 YSLEER. CDR3 length: 15 amino acids. Trimming cost V 4 bases and J 1 base; bases outside gene matches: 4. CDR3 bases: TGCGCCAGCAGCCTAGGACAGGGACGCACAGATACGCAGTATTTT. Encoded protein: CASSLGQGRTDTQYF.